This T cell receptor beta chain was sequenced for a study of beta chain features in type 1 diabetes. Broader study findings: Compared with healthy donors, patients appeared to share more similar naive, central memory and regulatory TCRB repertoires. Patients with type 1 diabetes showed fewer VDJ junction insertions and more deletions.

The isolated RNA, all of it, was reverse transcribed, so expressed TCRB transcripts were what got sequenced. Around 3.9 million reads on average were seen across naive, central memory and regulatory T cell samples. Generated by immunoSEQ multiplex PCR, the TCRdb table keeps only in-frame clones and is missing some. The data show 430,000 or so clones, with around 10% seen just once and roughly 0.046% held by the top ten. As regards this clone: What it binds is unknown.

Sort purity for all populations was recorded as exceeding 98%. Germline V gene data show CDR1 as SGHRS and CDR2 as YFSETQ. V was clipped by 4 bases and J by 0 bases; unmatched bases: 7. CDR3 length: 17 amino acids. The J gene is TRBJ2-6, the V gene TRBV5-1, with TRBD1 matching over 7 bases. Sequencing was carried out using naive CD4+ T cells from blood. This TCR was sampled from a woman aged 18-35 years in good health. Written as DNA, the CDR3 is TGCGCCAGCAGCCTTACAGGGGCTGGCTCTGGGGCCAACGTCCTGACTTTC. Amino acids: CASSLTGAGSGANVLTF.